The rows below give T cell receptor beta chains drawn from one sample of a study of T cell responses to AZD1222 COVID-19 vaccine. This table comes from immunoSEQ multiplex PCR, and its TCRdb copy is limited to in-frame clones, with some not included. The table shows about 120,000 clones, with 85% to 95% occurring only once. This material consisted of peripheral blood, taken on day 0 of AZD1222 vaccination. Receptor source: an adult in good health. CDR3s include the opening cysteine and the closing phenylalanine or tryptophan. Fields, in order: clone size, J gene, V gene, D gene, CDR3 DNA, CDR3 protein. A D gene is named only where the DNA matches it firmly. Only part of the rows carry a size: once, few, many, or a class if the clone is expanded.

clone size: .; J gene: TRBJ1-2; V gene: TRBV25-1; D gene: .; CDR3 DNA: TGTGCCAGCAGTGAAGGGGCAGGGGTTAACTATGGCTACACCTTC; CDR3 protein: CASSEGAGVNYGYTF
clone size: .; J gene: TRBJ2-2; V gene: TRBV5-1; D gene: TRBD1; CDR3 DNA: TGCGCCAGCAGCTTGGCCTGGGGACAGATCAACACCGGGGAGCTGTTTTTT; CDR3 protein: CASSLAWGQINTGELFF
clone size: .; J gene: TRBJ2-7; V gene: TRBV10-1; D gene: .; CDR3 DNA: TGCGCCAGCAGTGAGGGAGTCGGAGGCTATAGGCAGTACTTC; CDR3 protein: CASSEGVGGYRQYF
clone size: .; J gene: TRBJ2-7; V gene: TRBV28; D gene: TRBD2; CDR3 DNA: TGTGCCACCGGTATTGGGGGGGCCTACGAGCAGTACTTC; CDR3 protein: CATGIGGAYEQYF
clone size: once; J gene: TRBJ2-3; V gene: TRBV10-2; D gene: .; CDR3 DNA: TGCGCCAGTAGACAGGGAGGGGATACGCAGTATTTT; CDR3 protein: CASRQGGDTQYF
clone size: .; J gene: TRBJ2-1; V gene: TRBV7-3; D gene: TRBD2; CDR3 DNA: TGTGCCAGCAGCTTAACGGGAGGGCCACTATACAATGAGCAGTTCTTC; CDR3 protein: CASSLTGGPLYNEQFF
clone size: .; J gene: TRBJ1-5; V gene: TRBV15; D gene: .; CDR3 DNA: TGTGCCACCAGCAGTTCGACACAACGGAGGCAGCCCCAGCATTTT; CDR3 protein: CATSSSTQRRQPQHF
clone size: .; J gene: TRBJ1-1; V gene: TRBV14; D gene: TRBD1; CDR3 DNA: TGTGCCAGCAGCCCCCGGGACAGATACACTGAAGCTTTCTTT; CDR3 protein: CASSPRDRYTEAFF
clone size: .; J gene: TRBJ2-5; V gene: TRBV28; D gene: .; CDR3 DNA: TGTGCCAGCAGTCCCCCAAGGGTTCGAGAGACCCAGTACTTC; CDR3 protein: CASSPPRVRETQYF
clone size: .; J gene: TRBJ1-2; V gene: TRBV28; D gene: .; CDR3 DNA: TGTGCCAGCAGCACTTTGCGGGGCCAAGCTAACTATGGCTACACCTTC; CDR3 protein: CASSTLRGQANYGYTF
clone size: .; J gene: TRBJ2-7; V gene: TRBV19; D gene: .; CDR3 DNA: TGTGCCAGTAGCGAAGGGATTCACGGCGAGCAGTACTTC; CDR3 protein: CASSEGIHGEQYF
clone size: once; J gene: TRBJ2-1; V gene: TRBV24-1; D gene: TRBD2; CDR3 DNA: TGTGCCACCAGTAAAGGGACTAGCGGGAGCAATGAGCAGTTCTTC; CDR3 protein: CATSKGTSGSNEQFF
clone size: .; J gene: TRBJ2-6; V gene: TRBV18; D gene: TRBD1; CDR3 DNA: TGTGCCAGCTCACCTCGACAGGGGGGAGTCTCTTCTGGGGCCAACGTCCTGACTTTC; CDR3 protein: CASSPRQGGVSSGANVLTF
clone size: .; J gene: TRBJ2-7; V gene: TRBV3-1/TRBV3-2; D gene: .; CDR3 DNA: TGTGCCAGCAGCCAAGAGCCATGGACAGTCTACGAGCAGTACTTC; CDR3 protein: CASSQEPWTVYEQYF
clone size: .; J gene: TRBJ1-1; V gene: TRBV10-2; D gene: .; CDR3 DNA: TGCGCCAGCAGTGAGCCCAGGAACACAGGAGAAGCTTTCTTT; CDR3 protein: CASSEPRNTGEAFF
clone size: .; J gene: TRBJ2-6; V gene: TRBV2; D gene: .; CDR3 DNA: TGTGCCAGCATTAACGGGGCCAACGTCCTGACTTTC; CDR3 protein: CASINGANVLTF
clone size: .; J gene: TRBJ1-4; V gene: TRBV10-2; D gene: .; CDR3 DNA: TGCGCCAGCAGTGAGGAGGGTCACGGTGAAAAACTGTTTTTT; CDR3 protein: CASSEEGHGEKLFF
clone size: .; J gene: TRBJ1-2; V gene: TRBV11-2; D gene: .; CDR3 DNA: TGTGCCAGCAGCCCGGGACGTTTCTATGGCTACACCTTC; CDR3 protein: CASSPGRFYGYTF
clone size: .; J gene: TRBJ2-5; V gene: TRBV18; D gene: TRBD1; CDR3 DNA: TGTGCCAGCTCAAGTGGACAGGGGAACGAAGAGACCCAGTACTTC; CDR3 protein: CASSSGQGNEETQYF
clone size: few; J gene: TRBJ2-7; V gene: TRBV5-1; D gene: TRBD1; CDR3 DNA: TGCGCCAGCAGATATATAACCGGGACAGGGAGGGAGCAGTACTTC; CDR3 protein: CASRYITGTGREQYF
clone size: .; J gene: TRBJ1-1; V gene: TRBV5-1; D gene: .; CDR3 DNA: TGCGCCAGCAGCTTGGTCCAGGGCGCTGAAGCTTTCTTT; CDR3 protein: CASSLVQGAEAFF
clone size: .; J gene: TRBJ2-5; V gene: TRBV28; D gene: .; CDR3 DNA: TGTGCCAGCAGCGACCCCCCACAAGAGACCCAGTACTTC; CDR3 protein: CASSDPPQETQYF
clone size: .; J gene: TRBJ2-2; V gene: TRBV7-9; D gene: .; CDR3 DNA: TGTGCCAGCAGCTTTAGCAGTCCCGGGGAGCTGTTTTTT; CDR3 protein: CASSFSSPGELFF
clone size: .; J gene: TRBJ1-1; V gene: TRBV6-2/TRBV6-3; D gene: .; CDR3 DNA: TGTGCCAGCAGTCCGACAGATAACACTGAAGCTTTCTTT; CDR3 protein: CASSPTDNTEAFF
clone size: .; J gene: TRBJ2-7; V gene: TRBV7-3; D gene: TRBD2; CDR3 DNA: TGTGCCAGCCGATATAGCGGGAGTTACGAGCAGTACTTC; CDR3 protein: CASRYSGSYEQYF
clone size: .; J gene: TRBJ1-5; V gene: TRBV6-5; D gene: .; CDR3 DNA: TGTGCCAGCAGTTTTTTGGACAGAAACAATCAGCCCCAGCATTTT; CDR3 protein: CASSFLDRNNQPQHF
clone size: .; J gene: TRBJ2-7; V gene: TRBV21-1; D gene: .; CDR3 DNA: TGTGCCAGCAGTTTGGGACAGGGACAGCCCTACGAGCAGTACTTC; CDR3 protein: CASSLGQGQPYEQYF
clone size: .; J gene: TRBJ2-7; V gene: TRBV27; D gene: TRBD2; CDR3 DNA: TGTGCCAGCCGGACTAGCGGGGTAGATTACGAGCAGTACTTC; CDR3 protein: CASRTSGVDYEQYF
clone size: .; J gene: TRBJ1-5; V gene: TRBV7-3; D gene: .; CDR3 DNA: TGTGCCAGCAGCTTCCCTCGGGACCTAGAGAGCTATAGCAATCAGCCCCAGCATTTT; CDR3 protein: CASSFPRDLESYSNQPQHF
clone size: once; J gene: TRBJ2-7; V gene: TRBV19; D gene: .; CDR3 DNA: TGTGCCAGTAGTCCAGACGCCGGGCCGAGCTCCTACGAGCAGTACTTC; CDR3 protein: CASSPDAGPSSYEQYF
clone size: .; J gene: TRBJ1-5; V gene: TRBV2; D gene: .; CDR3 DNA: TGTGCCAGCAGCTACACAGGGCTCACTCAGCCCCAGCATTTT; CDR3 protein: CASSYTGLTQPQHF
clone size: .; J gene: TRBJ1-6; V gene: TRBV10-3; D gene: .; CDR3 DNA: TGTGCCATCAGGGACCTCGGGGAGCCAAATTCACCCCTCCACTTT; CDR3 protein: CAIRDLGEPNSPLHF